Included here is one TCR beta chain sequence, with context. This sample is part of a study of cytomegalovirus exposure and HLA in healthy donors. PCR was performed using 60 Vbeta and 13 Jbeta primers. Here immunoSEQ multiplex PCR was the method, and the copy in TCRdb shows in-frame clones only, minus some. The data contain around 99,000 clones, about 84% of them singletons. This CDR3 has 12 residues. V was pared by 3 bases and J by 4 bases, with 3 bases of the junction left unmatched. Germline V lookup: CDR1 SQVTM, CDR2 ANQGSEA. The TCR sequence derives from a man aged 25-45 years in good health and CMV-seronegative. The chain uses TRBV29-1 and TRBJ2-7, with TRBD1 matching over 7 bases. Sequenced input: PBMCs. The CDR3 sequence is CSVDAGGYEQYF. The CDR3, as DNA: TGCAGCGTTGACGCAGGGGGTTACGAGCAGTACTTC.